These 10 T cell receptor beta chains came from one sample sequenced in a study of OX40 agonist ivuxolimab in advanced cancers. This table comes from immunoSEQ multiplex PCR, and its TCRdb copy is limited to in-frame clones, with some not included. The sample yields about 140,000 clones, less than 95% seen once. The material sequenced was CD4+ or CD8+ T cells sorted from blood, taken in a trial of the OX40 agonist ivuxolimab. The receptors stem from an adult with an advanced solid tumor such as melanoma, head and neck, liver or kidney cancer.

This chain connects TRBV6-4 to TRBJ2-1; 7 nucleotides line up with TRBD1. This CDR3 spans 13 amino acids. The junction had 5 bases not matched to a gene; V was cut back by 4 bases and J by 8 bases. CDR1 and CDR2 from the germline V gene are MRHNA and SNTAGT. CDR3 protein: CASSADRVDEQFF. The DNA of the CDR3 is TGTGCCAGCAGTGCTGACAGGGTCGATGAGCAGTTCTTC.

The chain combines TRBV9 with TRBJ2-5; a weak D match, TRBD1 (6 bases). The CDR3 is 14 residues long. Trimming cost V 0 bases and J 5 bases, with 11 bases left between them. CDR1 SGDLS and CDR2 YYNGEE come from the germline V gene. In nucleotides, the CDR3 is TGTGCCAGCAGCGTAGAGGCAGGGGAGGAGACCCAGTACTTC. Translating gives CASSVEAGEETQYF.

V usage is TRBV28 and J usage is TRBJ2-5; TRBD2 aligns across 8 bases. This CDR3 is built from 15 residues. Losses at the gene ends were 6 bases for V and 2 bases for J; bases not matched to a gene: 8. Germline V lookup: CDR1 MDHEN, CDR2 SYDVKM. The CDR3 here is CASRGLVGAQETQYF. The CDR3 DNA reads as TGTGCCAGCAGGGGACTAGTTGGAGCTCAAGAGACCCAGTACTTC.

V usage is TRBV29-1 and J usage is TRBJ2-7; tentative D call: TRBD1 (6 bases). The CDR3 sequence is 10 residues long. Germline assignment: CDR1 SQVTM and CDR2 ANQGSEA. V lost 6 bases and J 5 bases, leaving 8 bases between the germline ends. As DNA, the CDR3 is TGCAGCGTGGGACACGACGAGCAGTACTTC. It is translated as CSVGHDEQYF.

The V call is TRBV4-1, the J call TRBJ1-1, with 7 bases fitting TRBD1. There are 14 residues in the CDR3. Trimming took 3 bases from V and 5 from J; bases not matched to a gene: 6. Germline assignment: CDR1 MGHRA and CDR2 YSYEKL. The CDR3 DNA is TGCGCCAGCAGCCAGACAGGGTATCAGACTGAAGCTTTCTTT. Translating it yields CASSQTGYQTEAFF.

The chain couples TRBV5-6 to TRBJ2-2; TRBD2 might be the D (6 bases). V gave up 2 bases and J gave up 8 bases, with 13 bases separating them. The CDR3 runs 14 residues. CDR1 and CDR2 from the germline V gene are SGHDT and YYEEEE. CDR3 region: CASSFVGGWGELFF. The CDR3 nucleotides read TGTGCCAGCAGCTTCGTCGGGGGTTGGGGGGAGCTGTTTTTT.

The V call is TRBV28, the J call TRBJ2-5; D not resolved. Trimming shortened V by 5 bases and J by 3 bases, and 4 bases separated the two germline ends. The CDR3 contains 11 residues. Germline CDR1 is MDHEN and CDR2 is SYDVKM. The CDR3, as DNA: TGTGCCAGCAGTCCCAAAGAGACCCAGTACTTC. This codes for CASSPKETQYF.

This clone was found once. The chain employs TRBV5-5 and TRBJ2-7, with 9 bases that match TRBD1. Germline V lookup: CDR1 SGHKS, CDR2 YYEKEE (reference sequence). Unmatched junction bases numbered 5, after V lost 7 bases and J lost 0 bases. This CDR3 is built from 14 residues. Here the CDR3 reads CASLPGQGSYEQYF. CDR3 in DNA: TGTGCCAGCCTTCCGGGACAGGGCTCCTACGAGCAGTACTTC.

A single count supports this clone. The chain couples TRBV5-1 to TRBJ2-5; a weak D match, TRBD2 (6 bases). Deletions cut 0 bases from V and 2 bases from J, with 11 bases between. The CDR3 runs to 15 residues. Looked up from germline, CDR1 is SGHRS and CDR2 is YFSETQ. The CDR3 DNA follows: TGCGCCAGCAGCTTGGGGGGGGATCTTCAAGAGACCCAGTACTTC. Its translation: CASSLGGDLQETQYF.

The rearrangement joins TRBV9 to TRBJ1-1; D possibly corresponds to TRBD1 (6 bases). V was clipped by 4 bases and J by 1 base, with 17 bases between them. CDR3 size: 16 residues. Germline CDR1 reads SGDLS; CDR2 reads YYNGEE. The DNA of the CDR3 is TGTGCCAGCAGCCCCACAGGGTACCCCCAGAACACTGAAGCTTTCTTT. Translating it yields CASSPTGYPQNTEAFF.